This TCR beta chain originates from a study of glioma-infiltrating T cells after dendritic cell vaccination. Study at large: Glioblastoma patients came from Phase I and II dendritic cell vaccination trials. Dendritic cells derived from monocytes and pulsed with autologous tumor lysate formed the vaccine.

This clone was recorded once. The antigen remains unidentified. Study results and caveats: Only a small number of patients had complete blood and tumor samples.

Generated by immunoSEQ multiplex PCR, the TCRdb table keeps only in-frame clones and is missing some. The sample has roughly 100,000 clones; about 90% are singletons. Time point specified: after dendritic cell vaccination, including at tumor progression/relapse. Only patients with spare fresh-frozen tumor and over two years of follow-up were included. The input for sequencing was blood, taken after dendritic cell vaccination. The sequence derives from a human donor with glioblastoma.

CDR3 DNA sequence: TGTGCCAGCAGTTACCTCCGGGGATTTAATGAAAAACTGTTTTTT. As protein: CASSYLRGFNEKLFF. The V call is TRBV6-5, the J call TRBJ1-4; D is undetermined. V was pared by 2 bases and J by 4 bases, with 11 bases between. This CDR3 is 15 amino acids long. Germline V CDR1 and CDR2: MNHEY, SVGAGI.